This entry lists 30 T cell receptor beta chains sequenced from one sample in a study of graft-versus-host responses after intestinal transplantation (dated by TCRdb to about 2021). Libraries came from the immunoSEQ multiplex PCR assay. Entries here come from immuneACCESS through TCRdb and include only in-frame sequences with V and J called. Some clones fail to appear in such tables; in the studies checked, an unresolved V gene covers under half of the shortfall, and the cause of the remainder is unknown. The sample table shows about 10,000 clones, and over 90% are seen once. The ten largest clones capture 16% of the sample. The sample here was bone marrow, taken approximately 530 days after intestinal transplantation. Source of these receptors: a human patient who received an intestinal transplant, so some T cells may come from the graft donor.

This clone was counted once. The chain joins TRBV25-1 to TRBJ1-2, with a tentative D call TRBD1 (6 bases). The CDR3 is made up of 15 amino acids. Per the germline V gene, CDR1 is MGHDK and CDR2 is SYGVNS. V lost 4 bases, J lost 0 bases, and 12 bases lay in between. CDR3 sequence (DNA): TGTGCCAGCAGTGTCGGGACATCTGCTAACTATGGCTACACCTTC. Translation gives CASSVGTSANYGYTF.

DNA for the CDR3: TGTGCCAGCTCACAGAGACAGCCCAAAGGGGAAGCTTTCTTT. Amino acids: CASSQRQPKGEAFF. The V gene is TRBV18, the J gene TRBJ1-1; the D gene is possibly TRBD1 (5 bases). The CDR3 has 14 amino acids. Trimming left V 4 bases short and J 8 bases short, with 17 bases between. The germline V gene encodes CDR1 KGHSH and CDR2 LQKENI.

This clone is a singleton in its sample. V and J are TRBV28 and TRBJ2-7, with 11 bases that match TRBD2. This CDR3 contains 15 residues. Germline loops: CDR1 MDHEN, CDR2 SYDVKM. V dropped 1 base and J dropped 3; count of bases not matched to a gene: 2. CDR3 residues: CASSLSGTSGYEQYF. The CDR3, as DNA: TGTGCCAGCAGTTTATCCGGGACTAGCGGCTACGAGCAGTACTTC.

The genes are TRBV4-1 and TRBJ2-7, with D hard to call. Germline V gene sequence: CDR1 MGHRA, CDR2 YSYEKL. The CDR3 sequence is 16 residues long. V was trimmed by 0 bases and J by 4 bases, leaving 16 bases between them. The CDR3 spells CASSQEFPFGSYEQYF. The CDR3 nucleotides are TGCGCCAGCAGCCAAGAATTCCCGTTTGGAAGTTACGAGCAGTACTTC.

The chain carries TRBV28 and TRBJ2-1, with D maybe TRBD1 (6 bases). Trimming shortened V by 3 bases and J by 7 bases, and 16 bases separated the two germline ends. The CDR3 has 15 residues. Germline assignment: CDR1 MDHEN and CDR2 SYDVKM. CDR3 sequence: CASSFRQGRGNEQFF. DNA for the CDR3: TGTGCCAGCAGTTTTCGGCAGGGTAGGGGGAATGAGCAGTTCTTC.

This clone was detected only once. This rearrangement joins TRBV28 to TRBJ2-7; 9 nucleotides agree with TRBD1. V dropped 3 bases and J dropped 0; count of bases not matched to a gene: 3. Germline values: CDR1 MDHEN, CDR2 SYDVKM. The length of the CDR3 is 15 residues. The CDR3 protein is CASSLPGQGSYEQYF. The CDR3, as DNA: TGTGCCAGCAGTTTGCCGGGACAGGGCTCCTACGAGCAGTACTTC.

The DNA for the CDR3 is TGTGCCAGCAGTCCCAACCTAGCGGCTATGAGCTCCTACGAGCAGTACTTC. It specifies CASSPNLAAMSSYEQYF. The chain combines TRBV27 with TRBJ2-7; TRBD2 matches at 7 bases. This CDR3 has 17 amino acids. Unmatched junction bases numbered 13, after V lost 5 bases and J lost 0 bases. Germline V gene sequence: CDR1 MNHEY, CDR2 SMNVEV (reference sequence).

This clone was picked up a small number of times. The CDR3 region is CASSIDPSANYEQYF. For the CDR3, the DNA is TGTGCCAGTAGTATAGACCCTAGCGCGAACTACGAGCAGTACTTC. The V and J genes are TRBV19 and TRBJ2-7; D is perhaps TRBD2 (6 bases). The CDR3 extends over 15 amino acids. V gave up 0 bases and J gave up 3 bases, with 12 bases separating them. CDR1 and CDR2 (germline): LNHDA, SQIVND (reference sequence).

The CDR3 loop is CASSGYDNSPLHF. For the CDR3, the DNA is TGTGCCAGCAGTGGATACGATAATTCACCCCTCCACTTT. V and J are TRBV6-6 and TRBJ1-6; D gene unclear. V was cut by 5 bases and J by 5 bases, with 7 bases left in between. The CDR3 totals 13 residues. CDR1 MNHNY and CDR2 SVGAGI come from the germline V gene (reference sequence).

This chain links TRBV2 with TRBJ1-1; D remains ambiguous. V lost 8 bases to trimming and J lost 0 bases, with 4 bases between them. Germline CDR1 SNHLY, CDR2 FYNNEI. This CDR3 has 11 residues. CDR3 DNA: TGTGCCAGCGGGATGAACACTGAAGCTTTCTTT. Its protein is CASGMNTEAFF.

The V gene is TRBV28, the J gene TRBJ2-5; tentative D call: TRBD2 (6 bases). The germline V and J ends were trimmed by 8 bases and 1 base, with 11 bases remaining between them. CDR1 and CDR2 from the germline V gene are MDHEN and SYDVKM. CDR3 length: 13 amino acids. The DNA for the CDR3 is TGTGCCAGCTTAGGAGCGGGCCAAGAGACCCAGTACTTC. Translated: CASLGAGQETQYF.

The rearrangement uses TRBV19 and TRBJ2-1; 8 positions match TRBD2. Germline V CDR1 and CDR2: LNHDA, SQIVND (reference sequence). The CDR3 spans 16 residues. V lost 4 bases to trimming and J lost 6 bases; unmatched junction nucleotides: 11. The CDR3: CASSTREGQGANEQFF. CDR3 coding DNA: TGTGCCAGTAGTACTCGGGAGGGCCAAGGGGCCAATGAGCAGTTCTTC.

The chain is built from TRBV5-6 and TRBJ2-1, with 7 bases aligning to TRBD2. This CDR3 is built from 14 residues. After removal of 2 bases from V and 4 bases from J, the junction contained 3 bases not matched to a gene. Germline values: CDR1 SGHDT, CDR2 YYEEEE. CDR3 residues: CASSLTGLYNEQFF. The CDR3 DNA sequence: TGTGCCAGCAGCTTAACGGGACTATACAATGAGCAGTTCTTC.

The chain is built from TRBV6-5 and TRBJ1-5, with 9 bases matching TRBD1. The ends lost 8 bases at V and 6 bases at J; junction bases unmatched: 11. Germline V gene data show CDR1 as MNHEY and CDR2 as SVGAGI. The CDR3 loop spans 15 amino acids. The CDR3 reads CASDQGTGRSQPQHF. CDR3 sequence (DNA): TGTGCCAGCGACCAGGGGACAGGGAGGAGTCAGCCCCAGCATTTT.

The rearrangement links TRBV7-8 to TRBJ2-7; tentatively, D is TRBD2 (5 bases). The CDR3 contains 18 residues. The germline CDR1 and CDR2 sequences are SGHVS and FQNEAQ. Between the trimmed V and J ends, which lost 2 bases and 0 bases, there was a span of 20 bases. Here the CDR3 reads CASSLPRPTRASSYEQYF. The CDR3 DNA reads as TGTGCCAGCAGCTTACCACGCCCCACTAGGGCGAGCTCCTACGAGCAGTACTTC.

The DNA of the CDR3 is TGTGCCAGCAGCTTGGAGGGGAGCAATCAGCCCCAGCATTTT. It codes for CASSLEGSNQPQHF. This chain links TRBV5-5 with TRBJ1-5; TRBD1 might be the D (5 bases). Germline V CDR1 and CDR2: SGHKS, YYEKEE (reference sequence). With 0 bases removed from V and 1 base from J, the gap between germline ends came to 5 bases. This CDR3 has 14 amino acids.

The chain links TRBV13 to TRBJ1-2, with D perhaps matching TRBD1 (6 bases). V lost 5 bases, J lost 4 bases, and 14 bases lay in between. The length of the CDR3 is 14 residues. Germline V gene lookup returns CDR1 PRHDT and CDR2 FYEKMQ (reference sequence). The CDR3 DNA reads TGTGCCAGCAGCAACAGGGATGGAAGCTATGGCTACACCTTC. Its translation: CASSNRDGSYGYTF.

This chain links TRBV19 with TRBJ1-5; unclear D gene. Germline-derived CDR1 and CDR2 are LNHDA and SQIVND (reference sequence). V gave up 7 bases and J gave up 0 bases, with 10 bases separating them. The CDR3 has 14 residues. The CDR3 nucleotides are TGTGCCAGTACCCAGGATTATAGCAATCAGCCCCAGCATTTT. Encoded protein: CASTQDYSNQPQHF.

For this clone: This specimen includes other DNA sequences encoding the same CDR3. The rearrangement links TRBV13 to TRBJ1-4; perhaps TRBD1 as D (6 bases). There are 15 residues in the CDR3. The V end was cut by 5 bases, the J end by 8 bases, with 18 bases between. CDR1 PRHDT and CDR2 FYEKMQ come from the germline V gene (reference sequence). The CDR3: CASSTRRGGGEKLFF. CDR3 nucleotide sequence: TGTGCCAGCAGCACCCGAAGGGGGGGCGGCGAAAAACTGTTTTTT.

The V and J genes are TRBV16 and TRBJ2-1; no reliable D call. CDR3 length: 15 residues. V gave up 0 bases and J gave up 5 bases, with 11 bases separating them. CDR1 is KGHSY, CDR2 FQNENV, per germline. The CDR3 here is CASSQSNPTDNEQFF. Written as DNA, the CDR3 is TGTGCCAGCAGCCAATCGAACCCCACGGACAATGAGCAGTTCTTC.

This chain joins TRBV28 and TRBJ2-1; no clear D. The germline gives CDR1 MDHEN, CDR2 SYDVKM. Trimming left V 3 bases short and J 2 bases short, with 2 bases between. The CDR3 loop spans 12 amino acids. In DNA form, the CDR3 reads TGTGCCAGCAGTTTCCCCTACAATGAGCAGTTCTTC. This sequence encodes CASSFPYNEQFF.

This chain connects TRBV6-1 to TRBJ1-5, with TRBD1 identical over 7 bases. The CDR3 runs 14 residues. Germline-derived CDR1 and CDR2 are MNHNS and SASEGT. Trimming at V came to 6 bases and at J to 5 bases, leaving 7 bases not matched to a gene. The CDR3: CASSPRGEDQPQHF. In DNA, the CDR3 is TGTGCCAGCAGCCCCAGGGGGGAAGATCAGCCCCAGCATTTT.

The CDR3: CASSLTWGGSGNEQFF. The DNA for the CDR3 is TGTGCCAGCAGCTTAACCTGGGGGGGTAGCGGCAATGAGCAGTTCTTC. The chain links TRBV7-3 to TRBJ2-1, with 7 bases fitting TRBD2. The J segment lost 6 bases and the V segment lost 0 bases, leaving 8 bases of the junction unmatched. The CDR3 extends over 16 amino acids. CDR1 is SGHTA, CDR2 FQGTGA, per germline.

The genes are TRBV5-5 and TRBJ2-7; no clear D. This CDR3 has 13 residues. Trimming cost V 2 bases and J 3 bases, with 9 bases left between them. Germline CDR1 is SGHKS and CDR2 is YYEKEE (reference sequence). CDR3 DNA sequence: TGTGCCAGCAGCTTTGGTAGGCGCTACGAGCAGTACTTC. Translation gives CASSFGRRYEQYF.

Note on this clone: Different DNA sequences within this sample yield the same CDR3. The CDR3 region is CASSQDSTRGEQYF. In DNA, the CDR3 is TGCGCCAGCAGCCAGGACTCCACCCGGGGGGAGCAGTACTTC. The rearrangement joins TRBV4-3 to TRBJ2-7, with D possibly matching TRBD2 (6 bases). CDR3 length: 14 amino acids. CDR1 is LGHNA and CDR2 is YSLEER in the germline V gene. The germline V and J ends were trimmed by 3 bases and 7 bases, with 16 bases remaining between them.

The V gene is TRBV5-8, the J gene TRBJ2-7; D may be TRBD2 (5 bases). Trimming removed 0 bases at V and 4 bases at J, with 14 bases between. This CDR3 is built from 15 residues. Germline CDR1 and CDR2: SGHTS and YDEGEE. The CDR3 reads CASSLVGLAFYEQYF. CDR3 coding DNA: TGTGCCAGCAGCTTGGTCGGACTGGCGTTTTACGAGCAGTACTTC.

The V call is TRBV7-9, the J call TRBJ2-5; 9 bases fit TRBD2. J was trimmed by 4 bases and V by 5 bases; bases with no gene match: 11. Germline lookup yields CDR1 SEHNR and CDR2 FQNEAQ (reference sequence). The CDR3 is made up of 16 amino acids. CDR3 DNA: TGTGCCAGCAGCCATACTAGCGGGCCTAACGGAGAGACCCAGTACTTC. Protein: CASSHTSGPNGETQYF.

The chain couples TRBV6-4 to TRBJ2-2; D is ambiguous. The germline gives CDR1 MRHNA, CDR2 SNTAGT. This CDR3 has 14 residues. V was shortened by 1 base and J by 1 base, with 4 bases between the two germline ends. CDR3 region: CASSDYLNTGELFF. The CDR3, as DNA: TGTGCCAGCAGTGACTATCTGAACACCGGGGAGCTGTTTTTT.

The gene calls are TRBV4-2 and TRBJ1-1, with TRBD1 matching over 8 bases. V trimming: 3 bases; J trimming: 7 bases; junction bases outside the gene matches: 13. Per germline, CDR1 LGHNA and CDR2 YNFKEQ. The CDR3 extends over 16 amino acids. CDR3 loop: CASSQDLQGVRGEAFF. The CDR3 DNA reads TGTGCCAGCAGCCAGGATCTACAGGGGGTAAGAGGTGAAGCTTTCTTT.

This chain connects TRBV5-5 to TRBJ2-4, with 8 bases that match TRBD2. The ends lost 6 bases at V and 6 bases at J; junction bases unmatched: 11. The germline gives CDR1 SGHKS, CDR2 YYEKEE (reference sequence). The CDR3 has 15 amino acids. CDR3 coding DNA: TGTGCCAGCAACGTTCGTAGCGGGGTGGTAAACATTCAGTACTTC. Translation gives CASNVRSGVVNIQYF. Supplemented by reference TRBV5-5 and TRBJ2-4, the full variable domain reads DAGVTQSPTHLIKTRGQQVTLRCSPISGHKSVSWYQQVLGQGPQFIFQYYEKEERGRGNFPDRFSARQFPNYSSELNVNALLLGDSALYLCASNVRSGVVNIQYFGAGTRLSVL.